The present entry profiles one TCR beta chain with its context. The table lists this clone with a few counts. The clone's antigen remains unknown. No much larger clone exists at a distance of one base, and base qualities are not known. These data are taken from a study of cytomegalovirus exposure and HLA in healthy donors (dated by TCRdb to 2016 to 2017). Study-wide context: According to a later analysis, one platform produced both the 110 or so validation repertoires and the 730 or so repertoires of the first cohort. To predict cytomegalovirus infection status, the study brought together high-throughput TCR immunosequencing, statistical association of individual TCRs with disease status, and machine learning. A separate validation cohort of 100 to 150 different subjects was used in addition to the 666-subject first cohort. The aim of the study was to test whether cataloging public T cell receptors could identify signatures of past pathogen exposure.

Separate from the approximately 690-subject first cohort, the validation cohort of over 90 subjects was the group to which the donors belonged. The investigation overall reported the following: According to the authors, the approach could potentially be generalized to other disease states and immunological phenotypes. Cytomegalovirus status was reported to be diagnosed by the classifier with high specificity and sensitivity in both the original and validation cohorts. In a later analysis, TCRs clustered in the first cohort were found to also tend to co-occur in the roughly 120 validation repertoires, with around 94% of cluster scores above 0. While some public TCRs were present in many individuals, most TCR sequences turned up only very rarely across donors. The validation cohort had no HLA typing available for a later analysis, so co-occurrence within that cohort was assessed over all 130 or so repertoires. The study gave a list of around 170 TCR beta chains associated with cytomegalovirus. Three of the identified cytomegalovirus-associated TCR beta chains were confirmed in vitro to be specific for cytomegalovirus antigens.

The library was made by the immunoSEQ multiplex PCR assay. Per the original workflow: A statistical classification framework was built for diagnosing cytomegalovirus status from the catalog of TCR beta chain sequences. The immuneACCESS repertoire file appears here via TCRdb, limited to in-frame rearrangements. These files lack a portion of the clones; in checked studies, under half of the deficit traces to unresolved V genes, and the cause of the others is not known. Clone size and the V and J calls come from that table; the DNA yielded D and trimming. In all, the sample holds under 250,000 clones, and around 78% of those were seen once. The top ten clonotypes cover less than 7% of the sample. The sample consisted of PBMCs. This TCR was recovered from a woman younger than 35 in good health and CMV-seronegative.

The DNA reads as follows: TGTGCCAGCACCGTCCAGGGGGAAGCCGGGGAGCTGTTTTTT. The translation is CASTVQGEAGELFF. This receptor chain uses TRBV2 and TRBJ2-2, with TRBD1 identical over 7 junction bases. Unmatched junction bases come to 8, with V trimmed by 7 bases and J by 6 bases. CDR1 and CDR2 (SNHLY, FYNNEI) derive from the germline V gene. Measured from the cysteine to the phenylalanine, the CDR3 is 14 residues long. Of the read, only the CDR3 DNA is kept; its 42 bases are in frame from base 1.